These 27 T cell receptor beta chains share one sample of origin, sequenced in a study of T cell responses to AZD1222 COVID-19 vaccine. Method: immunoSEQ multiplex PCR; TCRdb's copy keeps in-frame clones and lacks some. The sample includes about 190,000 clones, 94% of them seen just once. The source was peripheral blood, collected on day 0 of AZD1222 vaccination. These TCRs come from an adult in good health.

The V and J genes are TRBV5-6 and TRBJ2-5, with D perhaps TRBD2 (6 bases). The CDR3 runs to 17 residues. The V end lost 4 bases, the J end lost 1 base, and 20 bases lay between the germline ends. Germline CDR1 is SGHDT and CDR2 is YYEEEE. In nucleotides, the CDR3 is TGTGCCAGCAGCAGTCCCCTCGGGGGTGGGCGCCAAGAGACCCAGTACTTC. This translates into CASSSPLGGGRQETQYF.

On this clone: Different DNA sequences within this sample yield the same CDR3. The chain combines TRBV3-1 (or the pseudogene TRBV3-2) with TRBJ2-3, with 12 bases fitting TRBD2. Germline trimming cut 1 base from V and 6 bases from J; bases unmatched to any gene: 2. This CDR3 has 15 residues. Germline values: CDR1 LGHDT, CDR2 YNNKEL (reference sequence). CDR3 residues: CASSQGLAGGDTQYF. CDR3 DNA sequence: TGTGCCAGCAGCCAAGGGCTAGCGGGAGGGGATACGCAGTATTTT.

This clone was observed a single time. This chain links TRBV21-1 with TRBJ1-2. TRBV21-1 is a documented pseudogene. CDR3 size: 14 residues. In DNA form, the CDR3 reads TGTGCCAGCAGCAAAGAACGGCAGAGGTATGGCTACACCTTC. Translating it yields CASSKERQRYGYTF.

This chain connects TRBV2 to TRBJ1-1, with D tentatively TRBD1 (6 bases). The CDR3 covers 14 residues. Germline lookup yields CDR1 SNHLY and CDR2 FYNNEI. Trimming removed 8 bases from V and 0 bases from J, with 13 bases in between. For the CDR3, the DNA is TGTGCCAGCTCAATGGGGGACATGAACACTGAAGCTTTCTTT. Encoded protein: CASSMGDMNTEAFF.

This clone was detected once. The genes are TRBV11-2 and TRBJ2-5, with D tentatively TRBD1 or TRBD2 (5 bases each). CDR3 length: 13 residues. V was shortened by 4 bases and J by 5 bases, with 11 bases between the two germline ends. CDR1 and CDR2 (germline): SGHAT, FQNNGV. As DNA, the CDR3 is TGTGCCAGCAGCTGGGGTGGGGGTGAGACCCAGTACTTC. Translating gives CASSWGGGETQYF.

The CDR3 DNA sequence: TGTGCCAGCAGCGGGTCCACTGGGACTTTCCGCACAGATACGCAGTATTTT. Encoded protein: CASSGSTGTFRTDTQYF. The J gene is TRBJ2-3, the V gene TRBV9; tentatively, D is TRBD2 (6 bases). The CDR3 has 17 residues. The V gene lost 3 bases and the J gene lost 1 base, with 18 bases spanning the gap. Per the germline V gene, CDR1 is SGDLS and CDR2 is YYNGEE.

This chain links TRBV4-3 with TRBJ2-1; D is tentatively TRBD1 or TRBD2 (8 bases each). The CDR3 spans 16 residues. Per germline, CDR1 LGHNA and CDR2 YSLEER. Trimming stripped 4 bases from V and 10 bases from J, with 23 bases between. CDR3 protein: CASSPTGGLVGQEQFF. The DNA for the CDR3 is TGCGCCAGCAGCCCTACAGGGGGACTAGTTGGGCAGGAGCAGTTCTTC.

This clone was seen ten or more times. V is TRBV6-5 and J is TRBJ2-7; a weak D match, TRBD2 (6 bases). V lost 3 bases and J lost 2, with 8 bases in between. The CDR3 is made up of 13 amino acids. Germline V CDR1 and CDR2: MNHEY, SVGAGI. The CDR3, as DNA: TGTGCCAGCAGTTATCAGCGGGCCTACGAGCAGTACTTC. Translated: CASSYQRAYEQYF.

The genes are TRBV4-1 and TRBJ1-6, with D hard to call. The V end lost 4 bases, the J end lost 11 bases, and 12 bases lay between the germline ends. Germline CDR1 MGHRA, CDR2 YSYEKL. The CDR3 spans 13 residues. This chain's CDR3 is CASSRELGAPLHF. Here the CDR3 DNA reads TGCGCCAGCAGCCGTGAACTTGGGGCACCCCTCCACTTT.

The J gene is TRBJ1-5, the V gene TRBV6-5; 7 bases agree with TRBD1. There are 15 residues in the CDR3. CDR1 and CDR2 from the germline V gene are MNHEY and SVGAGI. The V and J ends lost 8 bases and 1 base, in that order; junction bases with no gene match: 8. The CDR3 coding sequence is TGTGCCAGCTCGGCGCAGGGGGGCAGCAATCAGCCCCAGCATTTT. This codes for CASSAQGGSNQPQHF.

With regard to this clone: Compared with germline, one end of the junction differs, possibly owing to a read error. The rearrangement uses TRBV7-7 and TRBJ2-3; D unclear. From germline, CDR1 is SSHAT and CDR2 FNYEAQ (reference sequence). The CDR3 contains 17 residues. Here the CDR3 reads CASSLGRGASSTDTQYF. The CDR3 DNA is TGTGCTAGCAGCTTAGGACGAGGAGCGTCTAGCACAGATACGCAGTATTTT.

The sample holds one count of this clone. V usage is TRBV6-1 and J usage is TRBJ1-2, with no clear D. Germline loops: CDR1 MNHNS, CDR2 SASEGT. Trimming shortened V by 2 bases and J by 5 bases, and 9 bases separated the two germline ends. The CDR3 is 13 residues long. The CDR3 loop reads CASSESTAYGYTF. The DNA of the CDR3 is TGTGCCAGCAGTGAAAGTACAGCTTATGGCTACACCTTC.

This rearrangement joins TRBV6-5 to TRBJ1-2; the match to TRBD1 covers 9 bases. Germline V gene sequence: CDR1 MNHEY, CDR2 SVGAGI. Unmatched junction bases numbered 6, after V lost 2 bases and J lost 8 bases. The CDR3 is 14 amino acids. The CDR3 DNA sequence: TGTGCCAGCAGTTACCGGGACAGGGAACGCGGCTACACCTTC. Translated: CASSYRDRERGYTF.

The chain uses TRBV19 and TRBJ2-7; D unclear. Per germline, CDR1 LNHDA and CDR2 SQIVND (reference sequence). This CDR3 contains 15 residues. Deletions cut 3 bases from V and 3 bases from J, with 15 bases between. The CDR3 loop is CASSMLIGVNYEQYF. The CDR3 bases are TGTGCCAGTAGTATGCTGATTGGGGTAAACTACGAGCAGTACTTC.

This chain connects TRBV10-3 to TRBJ2-6; D might be TRBD1 or TRBD2, each matching 5 bases. Germline CDR1 ENHRY, CDR2 SYGVKD. CDR3 size: 18 residues. V dropped 5 bases and J dropped 4 bases, with 21 bases sitting between them. The CDR3 DNA is TGTGCCATCAGTAACGCCGGGACGGGGAGATCCGGGGCCAACGTCCTGACTTTC. Its protein product is CAISNAGTGRSGANVLTF.

This chain links TRBV5-1 with TRBJ1-5; D is perhaps TRBD1 (5 bases). V lost 1 base and J lost 8, with 16 bases in between. Germline V gene data show CDR1 as SGHRS and CDR2 as YFSETQ. There are 15 residues in the CDR3. The CDR3 DNA is TGCGCCAGCAGCTTGTGGGGAGGTACGGGGGAGCCCCAGCATTTT. It is translated as CASSLWGGTGEPQHF.

The chain has TRBV10-2 and TRBJ1-5; D is undetermined. V was clipped by 3 bases and J by 5 bases, with 17 bases between them. This CDR3 contains 16 residues. Germline V gene data show CDR1 as WSHSY and CDR2 as SAAADI. The CDR3 spells CASSDPPRHGDQPQHF. CDR3 bases: TGCGCCAGCAGTGATCCACCGAGACACGGAGATCAGCCCCAGCATTTT.

The rearrangement links TRBV7-3 to TRBJ2-1; 7 bases match TRBD1. The CDR3 length is 13 residues. V lost 5 bases to trimming and J lost 3 bases; unmatched junction nucleotides: 1. Germline V gives CDR1 SGHTA, CDR2 FQGTGA. The chain's CDR3 is CASSRDSYNEQFF. The CDR3 nucleotides read TGTGCCAGCAGCCGGGACAGCTACAATGAGCAGTTCTTC.

The genes are TRBV5-1 and TRBJ2-1; D remains unclear. Germline assignment: CDR1 SGHRS and CDR2 YFSETQ. The CDR3 is 16 residues long. The germline V and J ends were trimmed by 2 bases and 0 bases, with 12 bases remaining between them. The CDR3 DNA reads TGCGCCAGCAGCTTTTCTCTGGCAAGCTCCTACAATGAGCAGTTCTTC. It is translated as CASSFSLASSYNEQFF. Drawing the rest from reference TRBV5-1 and TRBJ2-1, the complete variable domain is KAGVTQTPRYLIKTRGQQVTLSCSPISGHRSVSWYQQTPGQGLQFLFEYFSETQRNKGNFPGRFSGRQFSNSRSEMNVSTLELGDSALYLCASSFSLASSYNEQFFGPGTRLTVL.

The V gene is TRBV29-1, the J gene TRBJ2-1, with no clear D. CDR1 SQVTM and CDR2 ANQGSEA come from the germline V gene. V was shortened by 4 bases and J by 3 bases, with 4 bases between the two germline ends. The CDR3 is made up of 11 amino acids. The DNA of the CDR3 is TGCAGCGTTGGAGGCTACAATGAGCAGTTCTTC. Amino acids: CSVGGYNEQFF.

V gene TRBV19 combines with J gene TRBJ1-2; TRBD1 is a possible D gene (6 bases). The V end was cut by 11 bases, the J end by 2 bases, with 15 bases between. Germline V gene data show CDR1 as LNHDA and CDR2 as SQIVND (reference sequence). This CDR3 comprises 13 residues. The CDR3, as DNA: TGTGCCGGCGCGTGGCAGGGGAACTATGGCTACACCTTC. It specifies CAGAWQGNYGYTF.

This clone was seen once. The chain links TRBV6-5 to TRBJ2-7; D unresolved. The germline gives CDR1 MNHEY, CDR2 SVGAGI. Trimming took 0 bases from V and 6 from J, leaving 6 bases between them. CDR3 length: 12 amino acids. The CDR3 protein is CASSYSKGEQYF. The CDR3 region has the DNA TGTGCCAGCAGTTACTCGAAGGGCGAGCAGTACTTC.

This chain joins TRBV27 and TRBJ1-6, with 7 bases matching TRBD1. V lost 5 bases, J lost 0 bases, and 7 bases stayed unmatched. CDR3 size: 17 residues. CDR1 and CDR2 (germline): MNHEY, SMNVEV (reference sequence). CDR3 sequence (DNA): TGTGCCAGCAGTCCTCGACAGGGCGCCTCCTATAATTCACCCCTCCACTTT. This codes for CASSPRQGASYNSPLHF.

The V call is TRBV5-4, the J call TRBJ1-4, with no clear D. The CDR3 runs 14 residues. The ends were cut back, 0 bases at V and 8 bases at J, with 11 bases in the middle. Per germline, CDR1 SGHNT and CDR2 YYREEE (reference sequence). CDR3 DNA sequence: TGTGCCAGCAGCTTGGGAGGGAATATCGAAAAACTGTTTTTT. This sequence encodes CASSLGGNIEKLFF. Complete variable domain (other parts from reference TRBV5-4 and TRBJ1-4): ETGVTQSPTHLIKTRGQQVTLRCSSQSGHNTVSWYQQALGQGPQFIFQYYREEENGRGNFPPRFSGLQFPNYSSELNVNALELDDSALYLCASSLGGNIEKLFFGSGTQLSVL.

V usage is TRBV6-5 and J usage is TRBJ2-1, with 8 bases that match TRBD1. The germline V gene encodes CDR1 MNHEY and CDR2 SVGAGI. J was trimmed by 4 bases and V by 6 bases; bases with no gene match: 8. The CDR3 covers 15 residues. The CDR3 sequence is CASSADRVSYNEQFF. CDR3 bases: TGTGCCAGCAGCGCGGACAGGGTTTCATACAATGAGCAGTTCTTC.

The genes are TRBV4-1 and TRBJ1-3; TRBD1 matches 9 bases. Trimming at V came to 1 base and at J to 2 bases, leaving 3 bases not matched to a gene. This CDR3 comprises 16 residues. CDR1 and CDR2 (germline): MGHRA, YSYEKL. CDR3 loop: CASSQVGTGTGNTIYF. Written as DNA, the CDR3 is TGCGCCAGCAGCCAAGTCGGGACAGGGACTGGAAACACCATATATTTT.

This chain uses TRBV6-1 with TRBJ1-1, with TRBD1 as a possible D gene (6 bases). Germline V gene data show CDR1 as MNHNS and CDR2 as SASEGT. Trimming left V 2 bases short and J 4 bases short, with 11 bases between. CDR3 length: 14 residues. The CDR3 sequence: CASSELGGLTEAFF. For the CDR3, the DNA is TGTGCCAGCAGTGAATTGGGGGGGCTCACTGAAGCTTTCTTT.